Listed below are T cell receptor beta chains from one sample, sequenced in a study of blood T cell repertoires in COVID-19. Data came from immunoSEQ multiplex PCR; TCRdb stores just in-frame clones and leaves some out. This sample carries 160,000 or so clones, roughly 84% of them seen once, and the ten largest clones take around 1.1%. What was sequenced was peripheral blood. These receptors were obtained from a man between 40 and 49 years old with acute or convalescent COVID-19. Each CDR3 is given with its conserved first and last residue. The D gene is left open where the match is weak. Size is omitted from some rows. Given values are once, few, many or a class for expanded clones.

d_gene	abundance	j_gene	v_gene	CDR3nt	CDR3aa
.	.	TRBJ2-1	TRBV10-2	TGCGCCAGCACTAAACCCATGCGGATCGATGAGCAGTTCTTC	CASTKPMRIDEQFF
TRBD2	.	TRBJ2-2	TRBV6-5	TGTGCCAGTCAGAGCGGGGGGGCGAACACCGGGGAGCTGTTTTTT	CASQSGGANTGELFF
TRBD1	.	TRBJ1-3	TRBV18	TGTGCCAGCTCACCGACAGGGGCTGGAAACACCATATATTTT	CASSPTGAGNTIYF
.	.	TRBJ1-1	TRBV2	TGTGCCAGCAGGGAGGGACGGGGAGGGTCCAACACTGAAGCTTTCTTT	CASREGRGGSNTEAFF
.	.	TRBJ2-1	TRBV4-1	TGCGCCAGCAGCCAAATTTACCCGGTTTACAATGAGCAGTTCTTC	CASSQIYPVYNEQFF
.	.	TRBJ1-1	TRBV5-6	TGTGCCAGCAGCTTGGGCAGGGAAGCTTTCTTT	CASSLGREAFF
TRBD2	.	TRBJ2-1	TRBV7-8	TGTGCCAGCAGACTACGGACTAGCGGTAACAATGAGCAGTTCTTC	CASRLRTSGNNEQFF
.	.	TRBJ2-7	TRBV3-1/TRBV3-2	TGTGCCAGCAGCCAACGGCGACAGGCGGAGCAGTACTTC	CASSQRRQAEQYF
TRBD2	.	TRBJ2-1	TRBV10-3	TGTGCCATCAGTGAGTCTAGCGGGGGTTGGAATGAGCAGTTCTTC	CAISESSGGWNEQFF
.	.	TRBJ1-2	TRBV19	TGTGCCAGTAGTATCTTTTTCCGGGGATCCTCCTTGCCTGACTATGGCTACACCTTC	CASSIFFRGSSLPDYGYTF
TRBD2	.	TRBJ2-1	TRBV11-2	TGTGCCAGCAGCTTCCCGGGGACTAGAGGCAATGAGCAGTTCTTC	CASSFPGTRGNEQFF
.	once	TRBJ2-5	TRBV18	TGTGCCAGCTCACCCCCCAGGCCGGCTGAAGAGACCCAGTACTTC	CASSPPRPAEETQYF
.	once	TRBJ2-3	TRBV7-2	TGTGCCAGCAGCTTAGATCGGGAAGATACGCAGTATTTT	CASSLDREDTQYF
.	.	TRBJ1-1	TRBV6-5	TGTGCCAGCGGAGTGGGGGCCGTCACTGAAGCTTTCTTT	CASGVGAVTEAFF
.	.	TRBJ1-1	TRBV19	TGTGCCAGTAGTCGAGACACAGGGAAAGTGAACACTGAAGCTTTCTTT	CASSRDTGKVNTEAFF
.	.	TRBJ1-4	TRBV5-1	TGCGCCAGCAGCTTATCACTCGCAACTAATGAAAAACTGTTTTTT	CASSLSLATNEKLFF
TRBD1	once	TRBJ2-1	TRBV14	TGTGCCAGCAGCTTGATGGGACAGGGCTCCTACAATGAGCAGTTCTTC	CASSLMGQGSYNEQFF
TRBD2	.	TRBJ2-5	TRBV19	TGTGCCAGTAGCGGAAGACTAGCGGGGGGACGATACCAAGAGACCCAGTACTTC	CASSGRLAGGRYQETQYF
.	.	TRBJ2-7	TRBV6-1	TGTGCCAGCAGCGATGCGAGACACGGGCAGTACTTC	CASSDARHGQYF
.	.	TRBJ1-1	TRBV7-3	TGTGCCAGCAGTTTAGCAGGGTTCGGGACTGAAGCTTTCTTT	CASSLAGFGTEAFF
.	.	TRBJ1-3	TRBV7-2	TGTGCCAGCAGCTCTGCTGCAGGGCCATGGAACACCATATATTTT	CASSSAAGPWNTIYF
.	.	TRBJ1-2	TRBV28	TGTGCCAGCAGTTTACCACAGCACTATGGCTACACCTTC	CASSLPQHYGYTF
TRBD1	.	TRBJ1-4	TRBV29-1	TGCAGCGTTGCACCGGGACAGGGGTTTGAAAAACTGTTTTTT	CSVAPGQGFEKLFF
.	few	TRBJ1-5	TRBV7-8	TGTGCCAGCAGCTTAAGAGGTCCACCGATCAATCAGCCCCAGCATTTT	CASSLRGPPINQPQHF
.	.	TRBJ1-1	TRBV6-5	TGTGCCAGCCCCCCGCGGATTGGCCGAAACACTGAAGCTTTCTTT	CASPPRIGRNTEAFF
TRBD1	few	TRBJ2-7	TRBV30	TGTGCCTGGAGTAGGGACAGCTACGAGCAGTACTTC	CAWSRDSYEQYF
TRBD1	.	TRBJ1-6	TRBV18	TGTGCCAGCTCACCACCGAAGGGGGCGGGTTCACCCCTCCACTTT	CASSPPKGAGSPLHF
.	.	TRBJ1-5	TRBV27	TGTGCCAGCAGTTCTAGGACAGCTAATCAGCCCCAGCATTTT	CASSSRTANQPQHF
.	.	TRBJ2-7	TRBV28	TGTGCCAGCAGTTTTCAGGGGACCCAATACGAGCAGTACTTC	CASSFQGTQYEQYF
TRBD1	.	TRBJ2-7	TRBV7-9	TGTGCCAGCAGCTCGACAGGGGACGAGCAGTACTTC	CASSSTGDEQYF
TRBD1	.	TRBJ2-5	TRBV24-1	TGTGCCACCAGTGATGGCAGGGGGCCGGGGGAGACCCAGTACTTC	CATSDGRGPGETQYF
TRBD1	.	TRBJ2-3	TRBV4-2	TGTGCCAGCAGCCGGGGGCGAGAGGGGGCATGGGCAGATACGCAGTATTTT	CASSRGREGAWADTQYF
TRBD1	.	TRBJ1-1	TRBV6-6	TGTGCCAGCAGTACCCGACAGGGGAACACTGAAGCTTTCTTT	CASSTRQGNTEAFF
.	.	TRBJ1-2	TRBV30	TGTGCCTGGAGTCCTTACGTTAAGACCCTGGAGGGCTACACCTTC	CAWSPYVKTLEGYTF
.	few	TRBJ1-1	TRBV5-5	TGTGCCAGCAGCTCGGTGAGGAAGACTAACACTGAAGCTTTCTTT	CASSSVRKTNTEAFF
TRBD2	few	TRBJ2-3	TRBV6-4	TGTGCCAGCAGTGACGCGGGGGGCGCGACAGATACGCAGTATTTT	CASSDAGGATDTQYF
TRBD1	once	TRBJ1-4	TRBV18	TGTGCCAGCTCACCACCTGGGACAGGGCGAGAAAAACTGTTTTTT	CASSPPGTGREKLFF
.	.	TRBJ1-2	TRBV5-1	TGCGCCAGCAGCTTGGACAGGGCGAATGGCTACACCTTC	CASSLDRANGYTF
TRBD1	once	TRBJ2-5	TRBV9	TGTGCCAGCAGCCCTATCGGGACAGGGATGGAGACCCAGTACTTC	CASSPIGTGMETQYF
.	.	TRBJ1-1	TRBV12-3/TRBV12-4	TGTGCCAGCAGTTTTGAGGGGAACACTGAAGCTTTCTTT	CASSFEGNTEAFF
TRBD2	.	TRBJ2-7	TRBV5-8	TGTGCCAGCAGCTCCCGGTGGGGACTAGGCACTTCCTACGAGCAGTACTTC	CASSSRWGLGTSYEQYF
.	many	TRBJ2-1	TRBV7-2	TGTGCCAGCAGCTTGGGAGAAGGGAGTCAGTTCTTC	CASSLGEGSQFF
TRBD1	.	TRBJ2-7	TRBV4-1	TGCGCCAGCAGCCAAGTCCATCCCGGGACAGGGGGCCGGGAGCAGTACTTC	CASSQVHPGTGGREQYF
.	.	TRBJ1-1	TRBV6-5	TGTGCCAGCACCGAGGGGGAGTCCGGAGCTTTCTTT	CASTEGESGAFF
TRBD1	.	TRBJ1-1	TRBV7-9	TGTGCCAGCAGCTTCTCCTCCGCCACAGGGGGCACTGAAGCTTTCTTT	CASSFSSATGGTEAFF
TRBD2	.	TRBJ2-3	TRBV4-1	TGCGCCAGCAGCCTCCGACTAGCGGGGGGGCAGGATAAAATAGATACGCAGTATTTT	CASSLRLAGGQDKIDTQYF
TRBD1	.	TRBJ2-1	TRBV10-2	TGCGCCAGCAGAGACAGGGGGTACAATGAGCAGTTCTTC	CASRDRGYNEQFF
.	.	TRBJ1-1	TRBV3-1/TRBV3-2	TGTGCCAGCAGCCAGGGAGGTCTGCTGATGAACACTGAAGCTTTCTTT	CASSQGGLLMNTEAFF
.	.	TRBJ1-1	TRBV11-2	TGTGCCAGCAGCTTAGACAGGACAACAGTGAACACTGAAGCTTTCTTT	CASSLDRTTVNTEAFF
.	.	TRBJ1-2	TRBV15	TGTGCCACCAGCAGAGGGCAACACAACTATGGCTACACCTTC	CATSRGQHNYGYTF
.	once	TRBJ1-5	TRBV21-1	TGTGCCAGCAGCAAAGCGGGAACAGGGGGAAGGAGCAATCAGCCCCAGCATTTT	CASSKAGTGGRSNQPQHF
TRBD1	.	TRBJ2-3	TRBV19	TGTGCCAGTAGTATAGGGACCGGGACAGCTGCTAGCACAGATACGCAGTATTTT	CASSIGTGTAASTDTQYF
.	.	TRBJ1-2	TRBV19	TGTGCCAGTAGTATACGACAGCACTATGGCTACACCTTC	CASSIRQHYGYTF
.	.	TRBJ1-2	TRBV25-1	TGTGCCAGCAGTAGGGGCAGGGGCTATGGCTACACCTTC	CASSRGRGYGYTF
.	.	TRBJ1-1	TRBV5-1	TGCGCCAGCAGCTTGGTTGCACAAAACACTGAAGCTTTCTTT	CASSLVAQNTEAFF
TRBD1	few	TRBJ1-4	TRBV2	TGTGCCAGCAGTGTACAGGGGAAACTGTTTTTT	CASSVQGKLFF
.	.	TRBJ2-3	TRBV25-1	TGTGCCAGCAGTCCTAATCTTGGGGGCGGGAGAGATACGCAGTATTTT	CASSPNLGGGRDTQYF
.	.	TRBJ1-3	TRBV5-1	TGCGCCAGCAGCTTGGACAGTTCCTTCTCTGGAAACACCATATATTTT	CASSLDSSFSGNTIYF
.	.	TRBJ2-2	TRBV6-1	TGTGCCAGCAGTGTAGCAATAGGGGGAACGAACACCGGGGAGCTGTTTTTT	CASSVAIGGTNTGELFF